The text below deals with one TCR beta chain. Antigen unknown. Trimming cost V 6 bases and J 4 bases, with 17 bases left between them. The CDR3 consists of 15 residues. Germline V gene sequence: CDR1 SGDLS, CDR2 YYNGEE. Documented treatment: over 15 received Ad26.COV2.S at low or high dose, single or two shots; about 5 received placebo; per-sample allocation not given. Specimens were obtained on day 63 following the first vaccine or placebo injection. The entry originates in a study of Ad26.COV2.S vaccination and SARS-CoV-2 variants. General observations from the study: An underestimation of total T cell responses may have resulted from the TCR breadth and depth analyses.

Measured with immunoSEQ multiplex PCR; TCRdb has only the in-frame clones, and not every one. The sample yields about 320,000 clones, approximately 80% seen once. The chain combines TRBV9 with TRBJ1-3, with a weak D call TRBD1 (6 bases). Sequencing used peripheral blood, obtained in a trial of Ad26.COV2.S vaccine versus placebo. The source is a person aged 18-60 years who received the Ad26.COV2.S COVID-19 vaccine or a placebo. This CDR3 is CASTRGPGAGNTIYF. The CDR3 DNA sequence: TGTGCCAGCACCCGGGGGCCCGGAGCAGGAAACACCATATATTTT. The complete variable domain, with remaining parts taken from reference TRBV9 and TRBJ1-3, reads DSGVTQTPKHLITATGQRVTLRCSPRSGDLSVYWYQQSLDQGLQFLIQYYNGEERAKGNILERFSAQQFPDLHSELNLSSLELGDSALYFCASTRGPGAGNTIYFGEGSWLTVV.